This paragraph covers one T cell receptor (beta chain) sequence. Its antigen remains unidentified. Per-base qualities were not stored, and no clone one base away is much larger. From a lookup of the germline V gene, CDR1 and CDR2 are SGHDT and YYEEEE. Reading from cysteine to phenylalanine, the CDR3 counts 14 amino acids. The kept DNA is CDR3 alone, 42 bases in frame from the first base. Deletion took 0 bases off V and 0 bases off J, with a span of 6 bases between the germline ends. The entry originates in a study of T cells after yellow fever vaccination (dated by TCRdb to about 2019). General notes on the study: The SMART-Seq v4 Ultra Low Input RNA kit was used to prepare libraries from fractions with low cell numbers. Bulk TCR alpha and beta repertoires were sequenced longitudinally to track T-cell clones before and after primary and booster YFV17D yellow fever vaccination. Two healthy male donors, one aged 18 to 30 and one aged 30 to 40 years, made up the cohort. Blood was drawn at multiple timepoints before and after primary and secondary immunization, with bulk PBMC replicates and cell subsets isolated.

This specimen's treatment or condition label, interpreted: live attenuated yellow fever vaccine strain. At every blood-draw timepoint, two biological replicates of bulk PBMCs were collected. A standard Ficoll-Paque protocol was used to isolate PBMCs from peripheral blood. TriZol was used to extract RNA from bulk PBMCs, CD4 and CD8 fractions, and dextramer-positive and dextramer-negative fractions. TCR cDNA was synthesized by 5'RACE template switching, which introduced a universal primer site and unique molecular identifiers. cDNA synthesis was primed from both the TCR alpha and TCR beta constant segments. Library amplification used two PCR steps, and the second PCR step added sample barcodes and sequencing adapters. Libraries were sequenced on Illumina HiSeq 2500 (2x100 bp) or NovaSeq (2x150 bp). As for the authors' bioinformatics: MIGEC was used to demultiplex reads and collapse the reads into UMI consensus sequences, and MiXCR was used for V(D)J alignment. Vaccine-responding clonotypes were defined with edgeR using replicate PBMC samples, requiring FDR below 0.01 and a log2 fold change above 5 up to day 15. CD4 or CD8 identity was assigned to each bulk clonotype according to whether the clonotype was present at higher abundance in the sequenced CD4 repertoire or the sequenced CD8 repertoire. TCRdb reprocessed the public reads (quality trimming at Q25 with fastp, clone calling with MiXCR) and kept in-frame beta chains. Each entry is one CDR3 protein sequence, shown with its most common DNA and genes. In this record, the V and J calls reflect TCRdb's handling and not the investigators' own analysis. This sample is represented by about 400,000 distinct CDR3 sequences; more than 9% of them were singletons. In total, the top ten clones hold around 19% of the sample.

The research as a whole found: A small fraction of clonotypes showed up in both the CD4 and CD8 compartments, probably as a result of convergent recombination. Only two donors were included in the study, so the extent to which the findings can be generalized is limited. Computational filtering was needed because FACS-sorted repertoires could contain abundant contaminating clonotypes from the bulk population. Most clones expanded after primary vaccination (almost 97% of CD4 and roughly 90% of CD8) were re-detected after the booster, suggesting that broad memory maintenance occurred. The secondary T-cell response was weaker than the primary response but faster, peaking on day 5 instead of day 15.

Material: PBMCs, obtained on the day of the first yellow fever vaccination. The chain was built from TRBV5-6 and TRBJ2-5; the D gene cannot be named for sure. The receptor was derived from a man between 18 and 35 years old who received the YFV17D yellow fever vaccine. The DNA is as follows: TGTGCCAGCAGCTTGGCGAGTTACCAAGAGACCCAGTACTTC. Translated, this is CASSLASYQETQYF.